These 26 T cell receptor beta chains were all obtained from the same sample, sequenced in a study of follicular helper T cells after annual influenza vaccination. Noted time point: 2015-2016 season, pre-vaccination. TCRdb's table, derived via immunoSEQ multiplex PCR, lists solely in-frame clones and lacks some. This sample has about 5,800 clones, with approximately 85% found just once. This specimen was CXCR5+ CD38- circulating T follicular helper cells from blood, taken on the day of influenza vaccination. Subset meaning: circulating Tfh, non-naive CD4+CXCR5+PD-1+ (ICOS+CD38+ or ICOS-CD38-). These receptors came from an adult who received the influenza vaccine.

V and J are TRBV10-1 and TRBJ1-1; 7 positions agree with TRBD1. The CDR3 runs to 19 residues. Germline V gene lookup returns CDR1 WNHNN and CDR2 SYGVQD (reference sequence). V was pared by 4 bases and J by 2 bases, with 19 bases of the junction left unmatched. CDR3 sequence reads: CASSAQLLTGARSNTEAFF. CDR3 DNA: TGCGCCAGCAGTGCCCAACTCCTTACAGGGGCGCGTTCCAACACTGAAGCTTTCTTT.

This clone was seen just once. The CDR3 spells CASSSNTRTLQNIQYF. The CDR3 coding sequence is TGTGCCAGCAGCTCCAACACACGAACCCTCCAAAACATTCAGTACTTC. The chain uses TRBV7-9 and TRBJ2-4; D uncertain. Per germline, CDR1 SEHNR and CDR2 FQNEAQ (reference sequence). This CDR3 has 16 residues. V was cut by 4 bases and J by 5 bases, with 18 bases left in between.

J is TRBJ1-4 and V is TRBV6-1; no definite D call. Trimming took off 7 bases at V and 4 bases at J, with 7 bases between the two ends. The CDR3 runs to 12 residues. Germline-derived CDR1 and CDR2 are MNHNS and SASEGT. CDR3 residues: CASKSLNEKLFF. The CDR3 DNA reads as TGTGCCAGCAAGAGCCTTAATGAAAAACTGTTTTTT.

Only a few counts were recorded for this clone. The chain has TRBV2 and TRBJ2-7, with D maybe TRBD1 (6 bases). Trimming removed 9 bases at V and 2 bases at J, with 14 bases between. The CDR3 totals 13 residues. The germline CDR1 and CDR2 sequences are SNHLY and FYNNEI. DNA for the CDR3: TGTGCCAGTAAATGGACAGCTGCCTACGAGCAGTACTTC. Amino acid sequence: CASKWTAAYEQYF.

This chain joins TRBV30 and TRBJ1-3; D is unclear. Germline CDR1 reads GTSNPN; CDR2 reads SVGIG (reference sequence). This CDR3 contains 20 residues. V was pared by 3 bases and J by 8 bases, with 35 bases between. The CDR3 nucleotides read TGTGCCTGGAGCCCCTTAAGGCAGGCGCTCAACCCGGAGGGTGTACACACCATATATTTT. Its protein product is CAWSPLRQALNPEGVHTIYF.

This clone was observed a handful of times. The J gene is TRBJ1-5, the V gene TRBV10-3, with D hard to call. V was cut by 2 bases and J by 5 bases, with 4 bases left in between. The CDR3 length is 12 residues. Looked up from germline, CDR1 is ENHRY and CDR2 is SYGVKD. The CDR3 reads CAISERDQPQHF. The DNA of the CDR3 is TGTGCCATCAGTGAGAGAGATCAGCCCCAGCATTTT.

The V gene is TRBV5-6, the J gene TRBJ2-4, with a weak D call TRBD1 (5 bases). Trimming cost V 1 base and J 0 bases, with 11 bases left between them. CDR1 SGHDT and CDR2 YYEEEE come from the germline V gene. The CDR3 consists of 16 residues. The CDR3 here is CASSLWKGLAKNIQYF. CDR3 bases: TGTGCCAGCAGCTTGTGGAAGGGGCTAGCCAAAAACATTCAGTACTTC.

This sequence joins TRBV28 and TRBJ2-5; TRBD2 matches at 7 bases. Germline V gene data show CDR1 as MDHEN and CDR2 as SYDVKM. V trimming: 2 bases; J trimming: 4 bases; junction bases outside the gene matches: 7. CDR3 length: 15 amino acids. CDR3 in DNA: TGTGCCAGCAGTTTAGGGGCGGGAGTGCGAGAGACCCAGTACTTC. Amino acids: CASSLGAGVRETQYF.

The chain employs TRBV5-1 and TRBJ1-3; D gene unclear. The CDR3 totals 15 residues. Germline V gene lookup returns CDR1 SGHRS and CDR2 YFSETQ. With 6 bases removed from V and 0 bases from J, the gap between germline ends came to 13 bases. CDR3: CASTTDGNSGNTIYF. The CDR3 DNA sequence: TGCGCCAGCACAACAGACGGGAACTCTGGAAACACCATATATTTT.

The genes are TRBV28 and TRBJ1-5; 9 positions agree with TRBD1. Germline CDR1 is MDHEN and CDR2 is SYDVKM. The CDR3 runs to 16 residues. V was pared by 7 bases and J by 1 base, with 8 bases of the junction left unmatched. Here the CDR3 reads CASKGQGVRSNQPQHF. The CDR3 nucleotides are TGTGCCAGCAAGGGACAGGGCGTCAGGAGCAATCAGCCCCAGCATTTT.

The chain is built from TRBV11-2 and TRBJ2-5; no firm D call. Germline V gene sequence: CDR1 SGHAT, CDR2 FQNNGV. CDR3 length: 12 residues. Deletions cut 1 base from V and 6 bases from J, with 6 bases between. For the CDR3, the DNA is TGTGCCAGCAGCTTAGTTATAAAGACCCAGTACTTC. Translation: CASSLVIKTQYF.

The chain joins TRBV15 to TRBJ2-7, with TRBD1 matching 9 bases. The CDR3 contains 15 residues. V lost 5 bases and J lost 0; bases outside the gene matches: 5. Germline V gene sequence: CDR1 LNHNV, CDR2 YYDKDF (reference sequence). In nucleotides, the CDR3 is TGTGCCACCAGCCTTGGACAGGGGCCCTCCTACGAGCAGTACTTC. It translates to CATSLGQGPSYEQYF.

V and J are TRBV7-2 and TRBJ1-5; TRBD1 aligns across 8 bases. The CDR3 has 16 residues. CDR1 SGHTA and CDR2 FQGNSA come from the germline V gene. The V and J ends lost 3 bases and 2 bases, in that order; junction bases with no gene match: 6. CDR3 sequence reads: CASSLYRGDRNQPQHF. Written as DNA, the CDR3 is TGTGCCAGCAGCTTGTACAGGGGGGATCGCAATCAGCCCCAGCATTTT.

The genes are TRBV28 and TRBJ1-2; TRBD1 might be the D (5 bases). V gave up 5 bases and J gave up 7 bases, with 20 bases separating them. Germline V CDR1 and CDR2: MDHEN, SYDVKM. The CDR3 contains 15 residues. CDR3 protein: CASSPTLGAAVGYTF. CDR3 nucleotides: TGTGCCAGCAGTCCCACCCTCGGGGCAGCCGTTGGCTACACCTTC.

The rearrangement links TRBV7-2 to TRBJ2-3; 8 nucleotides match TRBD1. CDR3 length: 17 amino acids. With V trimmed by 1 base and J by 6 bases, 12 bases remained unmatched. Germline V CDR1 and CDR2: SGHTA, FQGNSA. CDR3 loop: CASSLGWDRSLGDTQYF. The DNA for the CDR3 is TGTGCCAGCAGCTTAGGGTGGGACAGGTCCTTAGGGGATACGCAGTATTTT.

V gene TRBV9 combines with J gene TRBJ2-5; 10 bases map to TRBD2. The CDR3 extends over 14 amino acids. V was pared by 3 bases and J by 4 bases, with 3 bases of the junction left unmatched. Germline V CDR1 and CDR2: SGDLS, YYNGEE. The CDR3 protein is CASSASGSGETQYF. CDR3 bases: TGTGCCAGCAGCGCTAGCGGGAGCGGAGAGACCCAGTACTTC.

V gene TRBV25-1 combines with J gene TRBJ2-5; the D gene is possibly TRBD1 (6 bases). The V end was cut by 4 bases, the J end by 4 bases, with 10 bases between. The CDR3 is made up of 13 amino acids. Germline lookup yields CDR1 MGHDK and CDR2 SYGVNS. The CDR3 DNA is TGTGCCAGCAGTGGGCAGGGGACAGAGACCCAGTACTTC. Translated: CASSGQGTETQYF.

To note about this clone: Relative to the germline gene, one junction end is altered; a read error may explain this. V and J are TRBV19 and TRBJ2-3, with 10 bases that match TRBD2. The CDR3 totals 14 residues. Looked up from germline, CDR1 is LNHDA and CDR2 is SQIVND (reference sequence). CDR3 bases: TGTTCCAGAAGACTAGCGGGCCTCACAGATACGCAGTATTTT. Residues: CSRRLAGLTDTQYF.

This clone was seen more than once but under ten times. The junction does not match germline at one end; this may be a read error. V gene TRBV7-7 combines with J gene TRBJ1-3; tentatively, D is TRBD1 (5 bases). The CDR3 length is 13 residues. Germline CDR1 SSHAT, CDR2 FNYEAQ (reference sequence). The CDR3 protein is CASSLGVGNTIYF. CDR3 in DNA: TGTGCCAGCAGTTTAGGGGTTGGAAACACCATATATTTT.

The DNA of the CDR3 is TGTGCCAGCAGTGTGGAGGGGGGGGTATCCACAGATACGCAGTATTTT. It encodes CASSVEGGVSTDTQYF. This chain links TRBV2 with TRBJ2-3, with D perhaps TRBD2 (7 bases). The germline CDR1 and CDR2 sequences are SNHLY and FYNNEI. The CDR3 runs 16 residues. The V gene lost 4 bases and the J gene lost 2 bases, with 16 bases spanning the gap.

The chain couples TRBV5-1 to TRBJ2-7, with 10 bases aligning to TRBD1. The CDR3 extends over 15 amino acids. Germline CDR1 reads SGHRS; CDR2 reads YFSETQ. The V gene end was trimmed by 4 bases and the J gene end by 2 bases; junction bases not matched to a gene: 6. Written as DNA, the CDR3 is TGCGCCAGCAGCATACGGGACAGGGGACCCTACGAGCAGTACTTC. This encodes CASSIRDRGPYEQYF.

This chain joins TRBV5-1 and TRBJ1-1; D is possibly TRBD1 (6 bases). V shed 3 bases and J shed 3 bases, with 12 bases lying between them. This CDR3 is 14 amino acids long. CDR1 SGHRS and CDR2 YFSETQ come from the germline V gene. CDR3 coding DNA: TGCGCCAGCAGCTACAGGGCTGGGGACACTGAAGCTTTCTTT. Encoded protein: CASSYRAGDTEAFF. Filled out from reference TRBV5-1 and TRBJ1-1, the complete variable domain reads KAGVTQTPRYLIKTRGQQVTLSCSPISGHRSVSWYQQTPGQGLQFLFEYFSETQRNKGNFPGRFSGRQFSNSRSEMNVSTLELGDSALYLCASSYRAGDTEAFFGQGTRLTVV.

This chain links TRBV7-8 with TRBJ2-4; weak D call: TRBD1 (7 bases). V lost 2 bases, J lost 2 bases, and 13 bases lay in between. The CDR3 sequence is 16 residues long. Germline V gives CDR1 SGHVS, CDR2 FQNEAQ. Here the CDR3 DNA reads TGTGCCAGCAGCTTATTCAGGGGGGAGTCCAAAAACATTCAGTACTTC. Residues: CASSLFRGESKNIQYF.

The count of this clone is one. The rearrangement uses TRBV6-5 and TRBJ1-3; D unresolved. The V gene's germline CDR1 is MNHEY and CDR2 SVGAGI. The CDR3 is made up of 14 amino acids. DNA for the CDR3: TGTGCTGCTTTTGAGGGTTTCTCTGGAAACACCATATATTTT. Its protein product is CAAFEGFSGNTIYF.

The J gene is TRBJ1-2, the V gene TRBV29-1; 8 positions agree with TRBD1. V trimming: 7 bases; J trimming: 6 bases; junction bases outside the gene matches: 7. The CDR3 spans 12 residues. Germline CDR1 and CDR2: SQVTM and ANQGSEA. The CDR3 is CSGTGGSDGYTF. As DNA, the CDR3 is TGCAGCGGCACAGGGGGATCAGATGGCTACACCTTC. Combining the CDR3 with reference TRBV29-1 and TRBJ1-2 gives the whole variable domain SAVISQKPSRDICQRGTSLTIQCQVDSQVTMMFWYRQQPGQSLTLIATANQGSEATYESGFVIDKFPISRPNLTFSTLTVSNMSPEDSSIYLCSGTGGSDGYTFGSGTRLTVV.

This chain uses TRBV4-3 with TRBJ1-2, with no clear D. Germline V gives CDR1 LGHNA, CDR2 YSLEER. The length of the CDR3 is 13 residues. The V end was cut by 0 bases, the J end by 6 bases, with 8 bases between. The CDR3 is CASSQDDRDGYTF. The CDR3 DNA follows: TGCGCCAGCAGCCAAGACGATCGGGATGGCTACACCTTC.